This is a list of T cell receptor beta chains from one sample in a study of blood T cell repertoires in COVID-19. Sequencing used immunoSEQ multiplex PCR; TCRdb keeps in-frame clones, though not all of them. The sample records approximately 270,000 clones, about nine tenths being singletons. Input material: peripheral blood. These TCRs come from a man aged 50-59 years with acute or convalescent COVID-19. Each CDR3 is given with its conserved first and last residue. The order of the fields is clone size, J gene, D gene, V gene, CDR3 protein, CDR3 DNA. D genes are given only for firm matches. Clone size, where shown, is once, few, many, or a class for clones that have expanded.

size: -
J: TRBJ2-1
D: -
V: TRBV9
CDR3: CASSGGVYNEQFF
DNA: TGTGCCAGCAGCGGGGGGGTCTACAATGAGCAGTTCTTC

size: -
J: TRBJ2-5
D: -
V: TRBV9
CDR3: CASSVGMGPETQYF
DNA: TGTGCCAGCAGCGTAGGTATGGGCCCAGAGACCCAGTACTTC

size: -
J: TRBJ1-1
D: -
V: TRBV7-8
CDR3: CASSTRGGADTEAFF
DNA: TGTGCCAGCAGCACCCGAGGGGGGGCGGACACTGAAGCTTTCTTT

size: -
J: TRBJ2-5
D: TRBD1
V: TRBV5-6
CDR3: CASSLNRGPGETQYF
DNA: TGTGCCAGCAGCTTGAACAGGGGGCCGGGAGAGACCCAGTACTTC

size: once
J: TRBJ1-2
D: TRBD1
V: TRBV3-1/TRBV3-2
CDR3: CASSQPTGTGGDGYTF
DNA: TGTGCCAGCAGCCAACCCACCGGGACAGGGGGCGATGGCTACACCTTC

size: -
J: TRBJ2-7
D: -
V: TRBV13
CDR3: CASSLRDTSYEQYF
DNA: TGTGCCAGCAGCCTCCGGGACACCTCCTACGAGCAGTACTTC

size: -
J: TRBJ2-1
D: TRBD2
V: TRBV5-1
CDR3: CASSLAPGGGANEQFF
DNA: TGCGCCAGCAGCTTGGCCCCGGGCGGGGGGGCCAATGAGCAGTTCTTC

size: -
J: TRBJ2-7
D: TRBD1
V: TRBV11-2
CDR3: CASSLATGVYEQYF
DNA: TGTGCCAGCAGCTTAGCTACAGGGGTCTACGAGCAGTACTTC

size: -
J: TRBJ1-4
D: TRBD1
V: TRBV5-4
CDR3: CASRPGGASEKLFF
DNA: TGTGCCAGCAGGCCAGGGGGCGCGAGTGAAAAACTGTTTTTT

size: -
J: TRBJ2-1
D: -
V: TRBV27
CDR3: CASSWTDALNEQFF
DNA: TGTGCCAGCAGTTGGACAGACGCTTTGAATGAGCAGTTCTTC

size: -
J: TRBJ2-1
D: TRBD2
V: TRBV9
CDR3: CASSPRQGLAVRNEQFF
DNA: TGTGCCAGCAGCCCCCGACAGGGACTAGCGGTGAGGAATGAGCAGTTCTTC

size: -
J: TRBJ2-3
D: TRBD2
V: TRBV3-1/TRBV3-2
CDR3: CASSRGLAGASTDTQYF
DNA: TGTGCCAGCAGTCGGGGACTAGCGGGGGCTAGCACAGATACGCAGTATTTT

size: -
J: TRBJ1-2
D: TRBD1
V: TRBV20-1
CDR3: CSASFGTGSYGYTF
DNA: TGCAGTGCTAGTTTCGGGACAGGGTCCTATGGCTACACCTTC

size: -
J: TRBJ2-2
D: TRBD1
V: TRBV27
CDR3: CASSRFGQAPNTGELFF
DNA: TGTGCCAGCAGTAGATTCGGACAGGCTCCGAACACCGGGGAGCTGTTTTTT

size: -
J: TRBJ1-6
D: TRBD1
V: TRBV7-9
CDR3: CASSSRTGLNSPLHF
DNA: TGTGCCAGCAGCTCCAGGACAGGGCTTAATTCACCCCTCCACTTT

size: -
J: TRBJ2-7
D: -
V: TRBV7-2
CDR3: CASTSPTLLTYEQYF
DNA: TGTGCCAGCACATCCCCGACATTATTAACCTACGAGCAGTACTTC

size: -
J: TRBJ1-1
D: -
V: TRBV5-5
CDR3: CASTTRTDTEAFF
DNA: TGTGCCAGCACTACTCGAACGGACACTGAAGCTTTCTTT

size: -
J: TRBJ2-1
D: TRBD1
V: TRBV6-6
CDR3: CASSYLQGAENEQFF
DNA: TGTGCCAGCAGTTACCTACAGGGGGCGGAGAATGAGCAGTTCTTC

size: -
J: TRBJ2-3
D: TRBD2
V: TRBV10-2
CDR3: CASSPGGLPDTQYF
DNA: TGCGCCAGCAGTCCCGGGGGGTTACCAGATACGCAGTATTTT

size: -
J: TRBJ2-7
D: TRBD1
V: TRBV7-9
CDR3: CASSLGAGTGRNEQYF
DNA: TGTGCCAGCAGCTTAGGGGCCGGGACAGGTAGGAACGAGCAGTACTTC

size: -
J: TRBJ1-6
D: TRBD1
V: TRBV5-1
CDR3: CASSDRQGRNSPLHF
DNA: TGCGCCAGCAGCGACCGACAGGGGCGGAATTCACCCCTCCACTTT

size: -
J: TRBJ2-1
D: -
V: TRBV5-1
CDR3: CASSEGGNRNEQFF
DNA: TGCGCCAGCAGTGAAGGGGGAAATCGCAATGAGCAGTTCTTC

size: -
J: TRBJ1-2
D: TRBD1
V: TRBV5-6
CDR3: CASSPPTGPGDYGYTF
DNA: TGTGCCAGCAGCCCCCCGACAGGGCCCGGGGACTATGGCTACACCTTC

size: -
J: TRBJ1-1
D: TRBD1
V: TRBV19
CDR3: CASIRTGENTEAFF
DNA: TGTGCCAGTATCAGGACAGGGGAAAACACTGAAGCTTTCTTT

size: -
J: TRBJ2-6
D: TRBD1
V: TRBV19
CDR3: CASRRTGPSGANVLTF
DNA: TGTGCCAGTAGACGGACAGGGCCCTCTGGGGCCAACGTCCTGACTTTC

size: -
J: TRBJ1-4
D: -
V: TRBV2
CDR3: CASSLRTSVLFF
DNA: TGTGCCAGCAGTTTACGGACATCCGTACTGTTTTTT

size: once
J: TRBJ2-4
D: -
V: TRBV18
CDR3: CASSPGQKNIQYF
DNA: TGTGCCAGCTCACCCGGACAGAAAAACATTCAGTACTTC

size: -
J: TRBJ1-4
D: -
V: TRBV19
CDR3: CASRITGEKLFF
DNA: TGTGCCAGTCGAATAACAGGGGAAAAACTGTTTTTT